These 30 T cell receptor beta chains came from one sample sequenced in a study of blood T cells in healthy people across ages. It was with a sample-barcoded 5' primer and a J-beta primer mix that a second PCR of roughly 6 to 11 cycles was run. TCRdb re-derived calls from the 5' RACE reads in MiXCR, one entry per CDR3 protein. The table records fewer than 2,000,000 distinct CDR3 sequences, 34% of them present only once. Material for sequencing was blood. The receptors were sampled from a woman in her 30s in good health.

This chain joins TRBV5-4 and TRBJ2-1; D gene uncertain. The CDR3 spans 11 residues. V shed 3 bases and J shed 12 bases, with 10 bases lying between them. Germline loops: CDR1 SGHNT, CDR2 YYREEE (reference sequence). As DNA, the CDR3 is TGTGCCAGCAGCTCCCCATATGGGCAGTTCTTC. Translating gives CASSSPYGQFF.

This clonotype showed up just a few times. The V gene is TRBV10-3, the J gene TRBJ1-1; D unclear. The CDR3 contains 15 residues. Germline CDR1 and CDR2: ENHRY and SYGVKD. The V end lost 6 bases, the J end lost 2 bases, and 16 bases lay between the germline ends. DNA for the CDR3: TGTGCCATCAGAATTTCTCATACCCCAAACACTGAAGCTTTCTTT. Its protein product is CAIRISHTPNTEAFF.

The V and J genes are TRBV12-5 and TRBJ1-1; D is unclear. There are 13 residues in the CDR3. Germline V gene sequence: CDR1 LGHNT, CDR2 FRNRAP. V was trimmed by 6 bases and J by 7 bases, leaving 15 bases between them. CDR3 coding DNA: TGTGCTAGTGGCCCGGACGGACGACTTGAAGCTTTCTTT. As protein: CASGPDGRLEAFF.

Comments on this clonotype: A much larger clone sits a single nucleotide away, making a read error possible. The CDR3 protein is CASSSQGGGNQPQHF. DNA of the CDR3: TGTGCCAGCAGCTCACAGGGGGGTGGCAATCAGCCCCAGCATTTT. The genes are TRBV11-2 and TRBJ1-5; 8 bases line up with TRBD1. From germline, CDR1 is SGHAT and CDR2 FQNNGV. The CDR3 is made up of 15 amino acids. Trimming cost V 4 bases and J 2 bases; bases outside gene matches: 4.

The sample holds many counts of this clonotype. J is TRBJ2-6 and V is TRBV29-1; D is ambiguous. CDR1 is SQVTM and CDR2 is ANQGSEA in the germline V gene. The CDR3 covers 12 residues. Deletions cut 5 bases from V and 1 base from J, with 3 bases between. CDR3 region: CSVPSGANVLTF. The CDR3 nucleotides read TGCAGCGTTCCGTCTGGGGCCAACGTCCTGACTTTC.

This clonotype was detected only a few times. CDR3 DNA: TGTGCCAGCAGCCGCGTACAGGGTAGCAGGTCCTACGAGCAGTACTTC. It translates to CASSRVQGSRSYEQYF. The chain combines TRBV6-6 with TRBJ2-7; the D gene is possibly TRBD1 (6 bases). CDR1 and CDR2 from the germline V gene are MNHNY and SVGAGI (reference sequence). The CDR3 has 16 amino acids. The V gene lost 6 bases and the J gene lost 1 base, with 19 bases spanning the gap.

This chain uses TRBV5-1 with TRBJ2-7; the D call may be TRBD1 or TRBD2 (5 bases each). The CDR3 consists of 15 residues. V lost 0 bases to trimming and J lost 3 bases, with 13 bases between them. The germline V gene encodes CDR1 SGHRS and CDR2 YFSETQ. The CDR3 is CASSLVPGRDYEQYF. Written as DNA, the CDR3 is TGCGCCAGCAGCTTGGTCCCGGGACGGGACTACGAGCAGTACTTC.

This clonotype was found a few times. The rearrangement uses TRBV7-3 and TRBJ2-3; possible D gene TRBD1, 6 bases. Germline V gene sequence: CDR1 SGHTA, CDR2 FQGTGA. This CDR3 comprises 17 residues. The V end lost 5 bases, the J end lost 1 base, and 19 bases lay between the germline ends. CDR3 sequence (DNA): TGTGCCAGCAGCATCGCCGGGACACGGGTCGGCACAGATACGCAGTATTTT. Protein sequence: CASSIAGTRVGTDTQYF.

This chain links TRBV21-1 with TRBJ2-1; the D call in the table, TRBD2, was not verified against the DNA. TRBV21-1 is an annotated pseudogene. CDR3 length equals 14 residues. The CDR3 loop reads CASRRGLRYNEQFF. CDR3 DNA: TGTGCCAGCAGACGGGGACTGCGATACAATGAGCAGTTCTTC.

V and J are TRBV9 and TRBJ1-5; unclear D gene. With 10 bases removed from V and 4 bases from J, the gap between germline ends came to 6 bases. In germline, CDR1 is SGDLS, CDR2 YYNGEE. CDR3 size: 10 residues. The CDR3 region has the DNA TGTGCCCATCCGAATCAGCCCCAGCATTTT. This encodes CAHPNQPQHF.

Comment on this clonotype: The junction departs from the called germline gene at one end, perhaps through a read error. The chain is built from TRBV5-1 and TRBJ1-2, with TRBD1 matching 7 bases. Germline CDR1 SGHRS, CDR2 YFSETQ. The length of the CDR3 is 15 residues. The CDR3 loop reads CASSLETGLDYGYTF. DNA of the CDR3: TGCGCCAGCAGCTTGGAGACAGGGCTGGACTATGGCTATACCTTC.

This clonotype was picked up a small number of times. The V gene is TRBV20-1, the J gene TRBJ2-1, with 15 bases fitting TRBD2. Germline V gene data show CDR1 as DFQATT and CDR2 as SNEGSKA (reference sequence). Trimming removed 2 bases from V and 5 bases from J; junction bases left unmatched: 16. The CDR3 sequence is 20 residues long. The CDR3 bases are TGCAGTGCTAGATCTAGAAGGGGACTAGCGGGAGGAAATTCTAACAATGAGCAGTTCTTC. Protein: CSARSRRGLAGGNSNNEQFF.

This clonotype came up a few times. The rearrangement uses TRBV9 and TRBJ2-5, with a tentative D call TRBD2 (5 bases). The CDR3 consists of 12 residues. V lost 0 bases and J lost 7, with 7 bases in between. Germline CDR1 SGDLS, CDR2 YYNGEE. The chain's CDR3 is CASSVGGLTQYF. The DNA of the CDR3 is TGTGCCAGCAGCGTAGGCGGGTTGACCCAGTACTTC.

The V and J genes are TRBV7-2 and TRBJ1-2; 9 bases are a match to TRBD1. Trimming took 8 bases from V and 6 from J; bases not matched to a gene: 10. This CDR3 is built from 14 residues. Germline values: CDR1 SGHTA, CDR2 FQGNSA. The CDR3 nucleotides are TGTACCAGCGAATCTCCGGGACAGGGACATGGCTACACCTTC. Amino acids: CTSESPGQGHGYTF.

This clonotype was seen many times. J is TRBJ2-3 and V is TRBV24-1; 7 bases are shared with TRBD1. The CDR3 length is 13 residues. V was clipped by 6 bases and J by 1 base; unmatched bases: 0. CDR1 is KGHDR and CDR2 is SFDVKD in the germline V gene. CDR3 in amino acids: CATSQGGTDTQYF. The CDR3 region has the DNA TGTGCCACCAGTCAGGGGGGCACAGATACGCAGTATTTT.

The chain carries TRBV5-8 and TRBJ2-5; D uncertain. The J call is uncertain, as TRBJ2-7 better fits the DNA end. The CDR3 contains 15 residues. Germline V gene lookup returns CDR1 SGHTS and CDR2 YDEGEE. CDR3 in amino acids: CASSQSRVALDEQYF. In DNA form, the CDR3 reads TGTGCCAGCAGCCAGAGTAGGGTGGCCCTCGACGAGCAGTACTTC.

This clonotype appeared a few times. This chain joins TRBV5-1 and TRBJ2-7, with 8 bases matching TRBD1. The junction had 11 bases not matched to a gene; V was cut back by 2 bases and J by 7 bases. Germline CDR1 reads SGHRS; CDR2 reads YFSETQ. The CDR3 runs 15 residues. The CDR3 sequence is CASSFQGGQVEEQYF. The CDR3 DNA reads as TGCGCCAGCAGCTTTCAGGGGGGACAGGTTGAAGAGCAGTACTTC.

V is TRBV9 and J is TRBJ1-4; D perhaps matches TRBD1 (5 bases). Germline CDR1 reads SGDLS; CDR2 reads YYNGEE. V was clipped by 3 bases and J by 5 bases, with 14 bases between them. The CDR3 has 15 amino acids. CDR3 sequence: CASSEEGHQNEKLFF. The DNA for the CDR3 is TGTGCCAGCAGCGAGGAAGGACACCAAAATGAAAAACTGTTTTTT.

This clonotype was counted a few times. The chain employs TRBV27 and TRBJ2-7; D might be TRBD1 (5 bases). There are 14 residues in the CDR3. Between the trimmed V and J ends, which lost 0 bases and 5 bases, there was a span of 11 bases. The germline CDR1 and CDR2 sequences are MNHEY and SMNVEV (reference sequence). This CDR3 is CASSLSAGWHEQYF. The CDR3 nucleotides read TGTGCCAGCAGTTTATCAGCAGGGTGGCACGAGCAGTACTTC.

J is TRBJ2-3 and V is TRBV5-7; TRBD2 matches 8 bases. TRBV5-7 is an ORF, with its function uncertain. V shed 0 bases, J shed 6 bases, and the junction held 6 bases outside the gene matches. This CDR3 has 15 residues. The CDR3 DNA sequence: TGTGCCAGCAGCTTGGCCGGGGGGGCCTCGGATACGCAGTATTTT. As protein: CASSLAGGASDTQYF.

The rearrangement uses TRBV4-2 and TRBJ2-3, with D uncertain. The CDR3 covers 15 residues. V was cut by 1 base and J by 3 bases, with 11 bases left in between. The V gene's germline CDR1 is LGHNA and CDR2 YNFKEQ. CDR3 nucleotide sequence: TGTGCCAGCAGCCAAGGCGCACTGTTGACAGATACGCAGTATTTT. Translating it yields CASSQGALLTDTQYF.

About this clonotype: A read error is possible here, since a much larger clone lies one base away. The chain couples TRBV29-1 to TRBJ2-7, with unresolved D. Germline CDR1 SQVTM, CDR2 ANQGSEA. V dropped 7 bases and J dropped 6 bases, with 16 bases sitting between them. The CDR3 sequence is 12 residues long. CDR3 protein: CSAPALTCEQYF. The CDR3 DNA is TGCAGCGCCCCTGCCTTAACCTGCGAGCAGTACTTC.

The V gene is TRBV20-1, the J gene TRBJ1-2, with D possibly TRBD1 on 6 matching bases. The V gene lost 2 bases and the J gene lost 2 bases, with 24 bases spanning the gap. The CDR3 totals 18 residues. CDR1 is DFQATT, CDR2 SNEGSKA, per germline (reference sequence). The CDR3 reads CSARRFQGPDVKNYGYTF. The CDR3 coding sequence is TGCAGTGCTAGAAGGTTTCAGGGGCCGGATGTTAAAAACTATGGCTACACCTTC.

V and J are TRBV5-5 and TRBJ1-1; D unclear. CDR3 size: 13 residues. Germline V gene data show CDR1 as SGHKS and CDR2 as YYEKEE (reference sequence). The V and J ends lost 5 bases and 1 base respectively, with 9 bases between them. DNA for the CDR3: TGTGCCAGCAGTCCTCTCAAGAACACTGAAGCTTTCTTT. It specifies CASSPLKNTEAFF.

This clonotype was recorded at least ten times. V usage is TRBV27 and J usage is TRBJ2-7; 9 positions match TRBD2. This CDR3 region has 15 residues. The V and J ends lost 4 bases and 1 base, in that order; junction bases with no gene match: 5. Germline lookup yields CDR1 MNHEY and CDR2 SMNVEV (reference sequence). The CDR3 is CASSSTSGLSYEQYF. In nucleotides, the CDR3 is TGTGCCAGCAGTTCGACTAGCGGCTTGTCCTACGAGCAGTACTTC.

This chain connects TRBV5-1 to TRBJ2-5; TRBD1 matches 8 bases. V shed 4 bases, J shed 5 bases, and the junction held 7 bases outside the gene matches. CDR1 is SGHRS, CDR2 YFSETQ, per germline. The CDR3 is 14 residues long. This CDR3 is CASSTGQGWETQYF. CDR3 bases: TGCGCCAGCAGCACCGGACAGGGATGGGAGACCCAGTACTTC.

The genes are TRBV15 and TRBJ2-5, with D perhaps matching TRBD1 or TRBD2 (5 bases each). Germline V gene lookup returns CDR1 LNHNV and CDR2 YYDKDF (reference sequence). The CDR3 is 12 residues long. Trimming removed 0 bases at V and 13 bases at J, with 12 bases between. The CDR3 protein is CATSRDRGSTYF. CDR3 in DNA: TGTGCCACCAGCAGAGATCGGGGCAGCACGTACTTC.

This chain joins TRBV2 and TRBJ2-3, with TRBD2 matching 11 bases. CDR1 is SNHLY and CDR2 is FYNNEI in the germline V gene. V lost 4 bases and J lost 5; bases outside the gene matches: 5. The CDR3 extends over 15 amino acids. The CDR3 reads CASSGLAGPLDTQYF. Written as DNA, the CDR3 is TGTGCCAGCAGTGGACTAGCGGGACCCCTAGATACGCAGTATTTT.

As DNA, the CDR3 is TGTGCCAGCAGTCTCCGGACAGGGAGAGATACGCAGTATTTT. It encodes CASSLRTGRDTQYF. This sequence joins TRBV6-5 and TRBJ2-3; TRBD1 matches 8 bases. CDR3 size: 14 residues. Germline V lookup: CDR1 MNHEY, CDR2 SVGAGI. V was clipped by 5 bases and J by 5 bases; unmatched bases: 6.

For this clonotype: It may be a read error: a sequence one base away is much more abundant. The rearrangement joins TRBV7-6 to TRBJ2-3; no definite D call. V gave up 5 bases and J gave up 2 bases, with 11 bases separating them. The CDR3 sequence is 14 residues long. Germline V gene data show CDR1 as SGHVS and CDR2 as FNYEAQ. The CDR3 spells CASSRLPNTDTQYF. The CDR3 DNA reads as TGTGCCAGCAGCCGGCTACCTAACACAGATACGCAGTATTTT.